This passage covers 18 T cell receptor beta chains from one sample sequenced in a study of cytomegalovirus exposure and HLA in healthy donors. The PCR used 60 Vbeta and 13 Jbeta primers. Generated by immunoSEQ multiplex PCR, the TCRdb table keeps only in-frame clones and is missing some. The table includes under 150,000 clones, about 78% detected once. Sample: PBMCs. Receptors were obtained from a human donor in good health.

This clone was counted once. CDR3 in amino acids: CASRRQGANNYGYTF. The CDR3 coding sequence is TGTGCCAGCAGGCGACAGGGGGCGAATAACTATGGCTACACCTTC. The rearrangement uses TRBV27 and TRBJ1-2; 10 bases are a match to TRBD1. CDR1 is MNHEY, CDR2 SMNVEV, per germline (reference sequence). Trimming removed 6 bases from V and 1 base from J; junction bases left unmatched: 5. The CDR3 runs 15 residues.

The CDR3 loop is CASSPGQGTTDTQYF. The DNA of the CDR3 is TGCGCCAGCAGCCCGGGACAGGGGACGACAGATACGCAGTATTTT. This rearrangement joins TRBV4-3 to TRBJ2-3, with 10 positions matching TRBD1. Germline-derived CDR1 and CDR2 are LGHNA and YSLEER. The CDR3 is made up of 15 amino acids. Trimming took 4 bases from V and 3 from J; bases not matched to a gene: 4.

V gene TRBV27 combines with J gene TRBJ1-1, with a tentative D call TRBD1 (6 bases). The CDR3 has 13 amino acids. Germline V gene data show CDR1 as MNHEY and CDR2 as SMNVEV (reference sequence). Trimming removed 3 bases at V and 7 bases at J, with 12 bases between. CDR3 DNA: TGTGCCAGCAGTTTGTCAGGGGACCATGAAGCTTTCTTT. This codes for CASSLSGDHEAFF.

This chain joins TRBV7-2 and TRBJ2-7, with 7 bases fitting TRBD2. Trimming cost V 5 bases and J 4 bases; bases outside gene matches: 8. The CDR3 extends over 14 amino acids. Germline lookup yields CDR1 SGHTA and CDR2 FQGNSA. The CDR3 nucleotides read TGTGCCAGCAGCGCCTCTAGCGGCCCTTACGAGCAGTACTTC. This codes for CASSASSGPYEQYF.

The V call is TRBV30, the J call TRBJ1-1; 7 bases are shared with TRBD1. There are 13 residues in the CDR3. V was pared by 5 bases and J by 5 bases, with 8 bases of the junction left unmatched. Germline CDR1 GTSNPN, CDR2 SVGIG (reference sequence). CDR3 loop: CAWRRGEWTEAFF. The CDR3 coding sequence is TGTGCCTGGCGCAGGGGGGAGTGGACTGAAGCTTTCTTT.

This chain joins TRBV11-2 and TRBJ1-3; D remains ambiguous. The V gene lost 8 bases and the J gene lost 0 bases, with 17 bases spanning the gap. The CDR3 spans 16 residues. Per the germline V gene, CDR1 is SGHAT and CDR2 is FQNNGV. The CDR3 DNA is TGTGCCAGCGGGGATGCGGGGAGGGTCTCTGGAAACACCATATATTTT. Translating it yields CASGDAGRVSGNTIYF.

The CDR3 bases are TGTGCCAGTAGTAACCCCCACCTGACAGGGGGGAGGCAGCCCCAGCATTTT. Its translation: CASSNPHLTGGRQPQHF. The chain is built from TRBV19 and TRBJ1-5; 9 bases map to TRBD1. The CDR3 runs 17 residues. Germline lookup yields CDR1 LNHDA and CDR2 SQIVND (reference sequence). J gave up 7 bases and V 4 bases, and 14 bases lay outside the gene matches.

This clone is classed as medium-sized. This chain connects TRBV30 to TRBJ1-2, with D tentatively TRBD1 (6 bases). Germline assignment: CDR1 GTSNPN and CDR2 SVGIG (reference sequence). The CDR3 spans 13 residues. V was clipped by 1 base and J by 8 bases, with 14 bases between them. The CDR3 DNA is TGTGCCTGGAGTGCGACCTGGGACATAGGCTACACCTTC. This translates into CAWSATWDIGYTF. The complete variable domain, with remaining parts taken from reference TRBV30 and TRBJ1-2, reads SQTIHQWPATLVQPVGSPLSLECTVEGTSNPNLYWYRQAAGRGLQLLFYSVGIGQISSEVPQNLSASRPQDRQFILSSKKLLLSDSGFYLCAWSATWDIGYTFGSGTRLTVV.

The V and J genes are TRBV29-1 and TRBJ2-7, with D tentatively TRBD2 (6 bases). With 2 bases removed from V and 1 base from J, the gap between germline ends came to 12 bases. This CDR3 contains 14 residues. Germline V gives CDR1 SQVTM, CDR2 ANQGSEA. In DNA, the CDR3 is TGCAGCGTTGAACCAGCGGGTTCATCCTACGAGCAGTACTTC. This encodes CSVEPAGSSYEQYF.

The rearrangement joins TRBV6-4 to TRBJ2-1; no definite D call. CDR1 is MRHNA, CDR2 SNTAGT, per germline. Trimming cost V 7 bases and J 6 bases, with 10 bases left between them. The CDR3 is 12 amino acids. The CDR3 nucleotides are TGTGCCAGCAAGTCCTCAGTCAATGAGCAGTTCTTC. Translated: CASKSSVNEQFF.

This chain uses TRBV11-1 with TRBJ2-1, with TRBD2 identical over 10 bases. The germline V gene encodes CDR1 SGHAT and CDR2 FQDESV (reference sequence). J lost 8 bases, V lost 5 bases, and 15 bases had no gene match. The CDR3 is 17 amino acids. The CDR3 DNA reads TGTGCCAGCAGCGCGGGCTGGCTAGCGGGAGATCGGGATGAGCAGTTCTTC. Amino acid sequence: CASSAGWLAGDRDEQFF.

This chain joins TRBV4-2 and TRBJ1-6, with D possibly TRBD1 on 5 matching bases. Germline CDR1 reads LGHNA; CDR2 reads YNFKEQ. This CDR3 is 15 amino acids long. The germline V and J ends were trimmed by 0 bases and 10 bases, with 13 bases remaining between them. The CDR3 reads CASSQDRQGRSPLHF. CDR3 coding DNA: TGTGCCAGCAGCCAAGATCGGCAGGGCCGGTCACCCCTCCACTTT.

This chain uses TRBV28 with TRBJ2-5, with TRBD1 identical over 9 bases. J gave up 4 bases and V 5 bases, and 8 bases lay outside the gene matches. The V gene's germline CDR1 is MDHEN and CDR2 SYDVKM. The CDR3 extends over 15 amino acids. CDR3 nucleotides: TGTGCCAGCAGTACCCGACAGGGGGACGGAGAGACCCAGTACTTC. Amino acids: CASSTRQGDGETQYF.

This chain joins TRBV5-1 and TRBJ1-1; D gene ambiguous. Germline V lookup: CDR1 SGHRS, CDR2 YFSETQ. The CDR3 spans 14 residues. Deletions cut 6 bases from V and 1 base from J, with 13 bases between. The CDR3 nucleotides read TGCGCCAGCATTTACCGGGCGGGGAACACTGAAGCTTTCTTT. Translated, it gives CASIYRAGNTEAFF.

The chain couples TRBV29-1 to TRBJ2-5; 7 bases agree with TRBD1. The CDR3 has 13 amino acids. Germline V gene lookup returns CDR1 SQVTM and CDR2 ANQGSEA. Germline trimming cut 3 bases from V and 4 bases from J; bases unmatched to any gene: 5. Written as DNA, the CDR3 is TGCAGCGTTGACAGGGGGAGTGGAGAGACCCAGTACTTC. This translates into CSVDRGSGETQYF.

V and J are TRBV6-5 and TRBJ2-1, with 8 bases identical to TRBD1. V shed 2 bases and J 5 bases; nucleotides not matched to a gene: 8. The germline V gene has CDR1 MNHEY and CDR2 SVGAGI. CDR3 length equals 16 residues. DNA of the CDR3: TGTGCCAGCAGTTACGTCAGGGGGCTTGGGAACAATGAGCAGTTCTTC. Protein: CASSYVRGLGNNEQFF.

The chain uses TRBV27 and TRBJ2-1, with 12 bases lining up with TRBD2. Germline CDR1 reads MNHEY; CDR2 reads SMNVEV (reference sequence). The CDR3 has 17 amino acids. V dropped 5 bases and J dropped 10; count of bases not matched to a gene: 15. In nucleotides, the CDR3 is TGTGCCAGCAGTCCTTACTCCGGGACTAGCGGGTCTCAAGAGCAGTTCTTC. Protein: CASSPYSGTSGSQEQFF.

The chain has TRBV7-2 and TRBJ1-4; D might be TRBD1 (5 bases). The CDR3 covers 16 residues. The germline V gene encodes CDR1 SGHTA and CDR2 FQGNSA. V gave up 5 bases and J gave up 8 bases, with 21 bases separating them. The CDR3 region has the DNA TGTGCCAGCAGCCCGCAATGGACACTCCGAGCGGAAAAACTGTTTTTT. As protein: CASSPQWTLRAEKLFF.